The following is a TCR beta chain sequence with its context. The antigen is undetermined. Extraction yielded at least 6 micrograms of total RNA per sample. Alongside a J-beta primer mix, a sample-barcoded 5' primer served in a second PCR lasting roughly 6 to 12 cycles. TCRdb recomputed calls from the 5' RACE reads with MiXCR, one row per CDR3 protein. The sample contains 650,000 to 1,000,000 distinct CDR3 sequences, about 34% of which appear only once. This entry is derived from a study of blood T cells in healthy people across ages. The CDR3 is 12 residues long. Germline CDR1 and CDR2: LNHNV and YYDKDF (reference sequence). Trimming cost V 4 bases and J 2 bases, with 5 bases left between them. Study-wide findings and caveats: Unknown CMV status may confound age-related changes in expanded clones. Getting older went along with TCR beta diversity per million T cells dropping roughly linearly. Strong correlation linked observed beta diversity and percent naive T cells.

The sample was blood. This TCR was sampled from a man between 18 and 29 years old in good health. This chain joins TRBV15 and TRBJ1-1; D gene uncertain. The CDR3 nucleotides read TGTGCCACCAGCACCTTCAACACTGAAGCTTTCTTT. This sequence encodes CATSTFNTEAFF. The entire variable domain, with the rest obtained from reference TRBV15 and TRBJ1-1, is as follows: DAMVIQNPRYQVTQFGKPVTLSCSQTLNHNVMYWYQQKSSQAPKLLFHYYDKDFNNEADTPDNFQSRRPNTSFCFLDIRSPGLGDTAMYLCATSTFNTEAFFGQGTRLTVV.